One sample yielded the 21 T cell receptor beta chains listed below, sequenced in a study of T cell responses to AZD1222 COVID-19 vaccine. The assay was immunoSEQ multiplex PCR, and TCRdb's table has in-frame clones only and misses some. The data show roughly 100,000 clones, 86% seen once. The source material was peripheral blood, sampled on day 0 of AZD1222 vaccination. These receptors all come from an adult in good health.

The chain links TRBV24-1 to TRBJ2-3; no reliable D call. V lost 7 bases, J lost 4 bases, and 11 bases lay in between. The CDR3 runs 13 residues. Germline values: CDR1 KGHDR, CDR2 SFDVKD. CDR3 sequence (DNA): TGTGCCACCAGCCAACCGGGCCCAGATACGCAGTATTTT. This translates into CATSQPGPDTQYF.

The chain uses TRBV12-3 or TRBV12-4 and TRBJ1-1; maybe TRBD1 (6 bases). The CDR3 is made up of 12 amino acids. The ends were cut back, 7 bases at V and 6 bases at J, with 12 bases in the middle. CDR3 DNA: TGTGCCAGCACTCAACGGGGGCCTGAAGCTTTCTTT. This gives the protein CASTQRGPEAFF.

This chain uses TRBV7-9 with TRBJ2-6, with TRBD2 matching 11 bases. The junction had 1 base not matched to a gene; V was cut back by 3 bases and J by 0 bases. CDR3 length: 17 amino acids. The germline CDR1 and CDR2 sequences are SEHNR and FQNEAQ (reference sequence). DNA for the CDR3: TGTGCCAGCAGCTTGACTAGCGGGACCTCTGGGGCCAACGTCCTGACTTTC. This sequence encodes CASSLTSGTSGANVLTF. Looking up the rest from reference TRBV7-9 and TRBJ2-6 gives the full variable domain: DTGVSQNPRHKITKRGQNVTFRCDPISEHNRLYWYRQTLGQGPEFLTYFQNEAQLEKSRLLSDRFSAERPKGSFSTLEIQRTEQGDSAMYLCASSLTSGTSGANVLTFGAGSRLTVL.

This chain joins TRBV18 and TRBJ1-6, with D uncertain. V lost 2 bases and J 14 bases, leaving 10 bases between the germline ends. The CDR3 loop spans 12 amino acids. The germline V gene has CDR1 KGHSH and CDR2 LQKENI. The CDR3 DNA is TGTGCCAGCTCACCAGACGAGGGAGCCCTCCACTTT. Its translation: CASSPDEGALHF.

The chain couples TRBV12-3 or TRBV12-4 to TRBJ2-2; D not resolved. CDR3 size: 13 residues. V shed 7 bases and J shed 4 bases, with 10 bases lying between them. This CDR3 reads CASTQTGTGELFF. DNA for the CDR3: TGTGCCAGCACTCAGACGGGCACCGGGGAGCTGTTTTTT.

The chain recombines TRBV6-5 with TRBJ1-1; D not certain. Per germline, CDR1 MNHEY and CDR2 SVGAGI. CDR3 length: 14 amino acids. V gave up 2 bases and J gave up 4 bases, with 11 bases separating them. The CDR3 bases are TGTGCCAGCAGTTACGAGGCGGAGAGCACTGAAGCTTTCTTT. Protein product: CASSYEAESTEAFF.

The chain uses TRBV12-3 or TRBV12-4 and TRBJ2-5, with 8 bases lining up with TRBD1. This CDR3 is 12 amino acids long. After removal of 10 bases from V and 5 bases from J, the junction contained 6 bases not matched to a gene. The CDR3 DNA follows: TGTGCCACGACAGGGGATTTGGAGACCCAGTACTTC. Translating it yields CATTGDLETQYF.

J is TRBJ1-5 and V is TRBV4-2; the match to TRBD1 covers 7 bases. CDR1 and CDR2 (germline): LGHNA, YNFKEQ. J was trimmed by 7 bases and V by 2 bases; bases with no gene match: 14. This CDR3 has 17 amino acids. The CDR3 is CASSQLNRDRFSQPQHF. In nucleotides, the CDR3 is TGTGCCAGCAGCCAACTAAACCGGGACAGATTTTCCCAGCCCCAGCATTTT.

The V gene is TRBV9, the J gene TRBJ1-1, with TRBD1 identical over 10 bases. Trimming took 3 bases from V and 11 from J; bases not matched to a gene: 7. The CDR3 spans 13 residues. Germline V gene data show CDR1 as SGDLS and CDR2 as YYNGEE. CDR3 sequence (DNA): TGTGCCAGCAGCGCCACCGGGACAGGGGACGCTTTCTTT. It yields the protein CASSATGTGDAFF.

This rearrangement joins TRBV27 to TRBJ1-6; D uncertain. The CDR3 loop spans 16 amino acids. V was clipped by 8 bases and J by 0 bases, with 14 bases between them. CDR1 MNHEY and CDR2 SMNVEV come from the germline V gene (reference sequence). As DNA, the CDR3 is TGTGCCAGCTCCCACAGATCCAGCTCCTATAATTCACCCCTCCACTTT. Its translation is CASSHRSSSYNSPLHF.

This chain connects TRBV9 to TRBJ2-2; D remains unclear. CDR1 and CDR2 from the germline V gene are SGDLS and YYNGEE. The CDR3 loop spans 13 amino acids. The V end lost 0 bases, the J end lost 1 base, and 1 base lay between the germline ends. The DNA for the CDR3 is TGTGCCAGCAGCGTAGGGAACACCGGGGAGCTGTTTTTT. This codes for CASSVGNTGELFF.

The V and J genes are TRBV6-5 and TRBJ2-7; tentative D call: TRBD1 (5 bases). This CDR3 comprises 13 residues. The germline CDR1 and CDR2 sequences are MNHEY and SVGAGI. V lost 9 bases and J lost 6, with 18 bases in between. CDR3 bases: TGTGCCAGTCACCCGGCCAGGGAAGGCGAGCAGTACTTC. Residues: CASHPAREGEQYF.

The chain links TRBV6-5 to TRBJ2-7; D may match TRBD1 or TRBD2 (5 bases each). The CDR3 covers 13 residues. V was trimmed by 6 bases and J by 1 base, leaving 10 bases between them. CDR1 MNHEY and CDR2 SVGAGI come from the germline V gene. This CDR3 reads CASRGTDSYEQYF. CDR3 nucleotides: TGTGCCAGCAGAGGGACGGATTCCTACGAGCAGTACTTC.

This chain links TRBV29-1 with TRBJ2-4, with TRBD1 matching 7 bases. The trim removed 8 bases at V and 0 bases at J, leaving 7 bases unmatched. The CDR3 contains 14 residues. Germline CDR1 is SQVTM and CDR2 is ANQGSEA. For the CDR3, the DNA is TGCAGCATGACACAGGGGCTAGCCAAAAACATTCAGTACTTC. Translated: CSMTQGLAKNIQYF.

The chain links TRBV2 to TRBJ2-5; the D is unclear. Germline CDR1 SNHLY, CDR2 FYNNEI. The V gene lost 2 bases and the J gene lost 2 bases, with 9 bases spanning the gap. CDR3 length: 14 residues. This CDR3 is CASSELTPQETQYF. CDR3 in DNA: TGTGCCAGCAGTGAATTGACACCACAAGAGACCCAGTACTTC.

The chain employs TRBV10-2 and TRBJ1-6, with no clear D. The CDR3 is 14 residues long. Per the germline V gene, CDR1 is WSHSY and CDR2 is SAAADI. Here the CDR3 reads CPHRPSSYNSPLHF. CDR3 nucleotide sequence: TGCCCGCATCGTCCTAGCTCCTATAATTCACCCCTCCACTTT.

The rearrangement uses TRBV27 and TRBJ2-7; D possibly corresponds to TRBD2 (5 bases). The CDR3 is made up of 17 amino acids. The V end was cut by 5 bases, the J end by 0 bases, with 20 bases between. The V gene's germline CDR1 is MNHEY and CDR2 SMNVEV (reference sequence). The CDR3, as DNA: TGTGCCAGCAGTAACTCCGTGGTAGCGAGGAGCTCCTACGAGCAGTACTTC. This sequence encodes CASSNSVVARSSYEQYF.

The V call is TRBV5-1, the J call TRBJ2-2, with 8 bases lining up with TRBD1. This CDR3 spans 16 amino acids. The junction had 6 bases not matched to a gene; V was cut back by 3 bases and J by 2 bases. Germline CDR1 and CDR2: SGHRS and YFSETQ. The CDR3 loop is CASSSSTGVNTGELFF. The CDR3 nucleotides read TGCGCCAGCAGCTCCTCGACAGGGGTAAACACCGGGGAGCTGTTTTTT.

This chain links TRBV5-5 with TRBJ2-7, with unresolved D. Trimming removed 4 bases from V and 3 bases from J, with 11 bases in between. The length of the CDR3 is 13 residues. From germline, CDR1 is SGHKS and CDR2 YYEKEE (reference sequence). The CDR3 loop is CASSPGPDYEQYF. In nucleotides, the CDR3 is TGTGCCAGCAGCCCCGGACCGGACTACGAGCAGTACTTC.

V usage is TRBV4-2 and J usage is TRBJ2-7, with 10 nucleotides matching TRBD2. The junction had 3 bases not matched to a gene; V was cut back by 0 bases and J by 4 bases. The germline gives CDR1 LGHNA, CDR2 YNFKEQ. The CDR3 extends over 15 amino acids. CDR3 coding DNA: TGTGCCAGCAGCCAAGATCAGCGGGGGGGGTACGAGCAGTACTTC. It specifies CASSQDQRGGYEQYF.

The rearrangement joins TRBV29-1 to TRBJ2-7; unclear D gene. CDR3 length: 14 residues. Germline V gene sequence: CDR1 SQVTM, CDR2 ANQGSEA. Trimming removed 4 bases at V and 2 bases at J, with 15 bases between. The DNA for the CDR3 is TGCAGCGTTGCCTGGTTGGCAGGCACCTACGAGCAGTACTTC. This gives the protein CSVAWLAGTYEQYF.